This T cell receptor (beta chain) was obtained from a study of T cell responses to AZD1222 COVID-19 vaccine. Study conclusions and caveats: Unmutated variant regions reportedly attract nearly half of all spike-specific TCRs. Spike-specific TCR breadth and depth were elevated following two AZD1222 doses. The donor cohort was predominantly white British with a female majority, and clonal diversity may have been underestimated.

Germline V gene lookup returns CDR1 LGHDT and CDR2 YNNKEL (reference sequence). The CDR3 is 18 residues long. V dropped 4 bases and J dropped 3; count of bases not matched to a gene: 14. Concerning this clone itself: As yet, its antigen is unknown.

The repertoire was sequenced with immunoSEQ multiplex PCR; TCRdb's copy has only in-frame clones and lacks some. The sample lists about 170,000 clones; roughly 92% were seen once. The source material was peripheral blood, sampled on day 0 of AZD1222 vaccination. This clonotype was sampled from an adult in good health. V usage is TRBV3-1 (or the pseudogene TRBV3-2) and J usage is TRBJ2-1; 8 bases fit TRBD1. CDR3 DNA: TGTGCCAGCAGCCTTCATTGGGACCCGGGACAGGTCTACAATGAGCAGTTCTTC. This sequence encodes CASSLHWDPGQVYNEQFF.